This TCR beta chain emerged from a study of T cell responses to AZD1222 COVID-19 vaccine. The repertoire was sequenced with immunoSEQ multiplex PCR; TCRdb's copy has only in-frame clones and lacks some. The profile shows 150,000 to 200,000 clones, 85% to 95% of them singletons. V lost 4 bases to trimming and J lost 8 bases; unmatched junction nucleotides: 13. CDR3 length equals 15 residues. The V gene's germline CDR1 is LGHDT and CDR2 YNNKEL (reference sequence). The clonotype was recovered from an adult in good health. This material consisted of peripheral blood, taken on day 0 of AZD1222 vaccination. J is TRBJ1-2 and V is TRBV3-1 (or the pseudogene TRBV3-2), with 7 bases lining up with TRBD1. This CDR3 reads CASSPWDSLSEGYTF. The CDR3 DNA reads TGTGCCAGCAGCCCCTGGGACAGCCTGTCTGAGGGCTACACCTTC.